What follows are 22 T cell receptor beta chains derived from one specimen sequenced in a study of CD8+ T cells in alopecia areata. Documented treatment: oral pan-JAK inhibitor, 5-10 mg twice daily. Extracted RNA was reverse transcribed into cDNA, the sequencing template. The table came from immunoSEQ multiplex PCR; TCRdb's copy has only in-frame clones and leaves some out. The sample records about 190,000 clones, 50% to 75% being singletons. This sample comprised CD4+ T cells sorted from blood, obtained at week 4, from a patient treated with tofacitinib. These receptors were collected from a human donor with alopecia areata.

This chain joins TRBV2 and TRBJ2-3; D uncertain. The CDR3 is 13 residues long. Per germline, CDR1 SNHLY and CDR2 FYNNEI. V lost 8 bases and J lost 6, with 15 bases in between. This CDR3 is CASGGRVRDTQYF. CDR3 in DNA: TGTGCCAGCGGTGGAAGGGTCAGGGATACGCAGTATTTT.

This clone was counted between two and nine times. The rearrangement links TRBV30 to TRBJ1-4, with 7 bases fitting TRBD1. With V trimmed by 3 bases and J by 4 bases, 2 bases remained unmatched. The CDR3 loop spans 13 amino acids. The germline CDR1 and CDR2 sequences are GTSNPN and SVGIG (reference sequence). CDR3 sequence (DNA): TGTGCCTGGAGGACAGGGCATAATGAAAAACTGTTTTTT. Protein sequence: CAWRTGHNEKLFF.

A few counts support this clone. J is TRBJ2-5 and V is TRBV29-1; D is undetermined. This CDR3 has 11 residues. CDR1 is SQVTM and CDR2 is ANQGSEA in the germline V gene. V lost 4 bases and J 4 bases, leaving 7 bases between the germline ends. The CDR3, as DNA: TGCAGCGTTGCTAGGTCAGAGACCCAGTACTTC. Translation gives CSVARSETQYF.

CDR3 sequence reads: CAWRGGAYNSPLHF. The CDR3 DNA is TGTGCCTGGAGGGGTGGCGCCTATAATTCACCCCTCCACTTT. The chain links TRBV30 to TRBJ1-6; D is undetermined. CDR3 length equals 14 residues. V lost 3 bases and J 2 bases, leaving 8 bases between the germline ends. Germline values: CDR1 GTSNPN, CDR2 SVGIG (reference sequence).

This clone was picked up one time. This chain connects TRBV5-1 to TRBJ1-3; the D is unclear. The V gene's germline CDR1 is SGHRS and CDR2 YFSETQ. V was pared by 0 bases and J by 0 bases, with 7 bases between. The CDR3 sequence is 15 residues long. The CDR3 sequence: CASSLGTASGNTIYF. As DNA, the CDR3 is TGCGCCAGCAGCTTGGGGACGGCCTCTGGAAACACCATATATTTT.

J is TRBJ2-7 and V is TRBV6-5; D remains ambiguous. Trimming stripped 0 bases from V and 2 bases from J, with 14 bases between. Per germline, CDR1 MNHEY and CDR2 SVGAGI. CDR3 length: 16 amino acids. The CDR3 loop reads CASSYSLGFDPYEQYF. CDR3 bases: TGTGCCAGCAGTTACTCTCTGGGGTTCGATCCCTACGAGCAGTACTTC.

The V and J genes are TRBV5-4 and TRBJ2-3, with TRBD1 identical over 9 bases. This CDR3 has 14 residues. Germline-derived CDR1 and CDR2 are SGHNT and YYREEE (reference sequence). With 4 bases clipped from V and 4 bases from J, the junction kept 4 bases outside the gene matches. The CDR3 bases are TGTGCCAGCAGCCGGGACAGGGCGGCAGATACGCAGTATTTT. It codes for CASSRDRAADTQYF.

In this sample, this clone turned up a few times. The chain couples TRBV7-8 to TRBJ2-3, with D hard to call. The CDR3 is made up of 15 amino acids. The V end lost 2 bases, the J end lost 0 bases, and 9 bases lay between the germline ends. CDR1 is SGHVS and CDR2 is FQNEAQ in the germline V gene. The CDR3, as DNA: TGTGCCAGCAGCTTATGGGGATCTAGCACAGATACGCAGTATTTT. Translating it yields CASSLWGSSTDTQYF.

This clone was found a few times. The V gene is TRBV7-6, the J gene TRBJ2-3; D unclear. The germline V gene encodes CDR1 SGHVS and CDR2 FNYEAQ. V was cut by 2 bases and J by 3 bases, with 6 bases left in between. This CDR3 spans 13 amino acids. CDR3 in amino acids: CASSLQRTDTQYF. The DNA of the CDR3 is TGTGCCAGCAGCTTACAAAGGACAGATACGCAGTATTTT.

The gene calls are TRBV4-2 and TRBJ2-2; 8 bases line up with TRBD2. The CDR3 extends over 18 amino acids. Unmatched junction bases numbered 14, after V lost 1 base and J lost 7 bases. From germline, CDR1 is LGHNA and CDR2 YNFKEQ. The CDR3 DNA is TGTGCCAGCAGCCAAGCTCCAGCGGGGGCCCCCGGAGGCGGGGAGCTGTTTTTT. It yields the protein CASSQAPAGAPGGGELFF.

This clone was observed a single time. The chain employs TRBV5-1 and TRBJ2-5, with TRBD2 as a possible D gene (7 bases). Trimming left V 4 bases short and J 5 bases short, with 24 bases between. The CDR3 spans 17 residues. The V gene's germline CDR1 is SGHRS and CDR2 YFSETQ. The CDR3 spells CASSPGTTTAGVETQYF. The CDR3 DNA reads TGCGCCAGCAGCCCCGGGACAACGACGGCGGGGGTGGAGACCCAGTACTTC. Combining the CDR3 with reference TRBV5-1 and TRBJ2-5 gives the whole variable domain KAGVTQTPRYLIKTRGQQVTLSCSPISGHRSVSWYQQTPGQGLQFLFEYFSETQRNKGNFPGRFSGRQFSNSRSEMNVSTLELGDSALYLCASSPGTTTAGVETQYFGPGTRLLVL.

V gene TRBV2 combines with J gene TRBJ1-2; 7 bases map to TRBD1. Losses at the gene ends were 7 bases for V and 7 bases for J; bases not matched to a gene: 6. The CDR3 length is 12 residues. CDR1 SNHLY and CDR2 FYNNEI come from the germline V gene. Written as DNA, the CDR3 is TGTGCCAGCATTCGACAGGGAGGTGGCTACACCTTC. Translating it yields CASIRQGGGYTF.

Judged by abundance, this clone is medium-sized. The CDR3 DNA reads TGTGCCATCATCGAGGGCAATCAGCCCCAGCATTTT. It is translated as CAIIEGNQPQHF. The rearrangement joins TRBV10-3 to TRBJ1-5; D remains unclear. Germline lookup yields CDR1 ENHRY and CDR2 SYGVKD. V was shortened by 7 bases and J by 2 bases, with 6 bases between the two germline ends. The CDR3 contains 12 residues.

This CDR3 is CATSREDEQFF. For the CDR3, the DNA is TGTGCCACCAGCAGAGAAGATGAGCAGTTCTTC. The chain joins TRBV15 to TRBJ2-1; D gene uncertain. Between the trimmed V and J ends, which lost 0 bases and 8 bases, there was a span of 2 bases. Germline V lookup: CDR1 LNHNV, CDR2 YYDKDF (reference sequence). The CDR3 is made up of 11 amino acids.

J is TRBJ2-5 and V is TRBV2, with D hard to call. Germline V gene sequence: CDR1 SNHLY, CDR2 FYNNEI. The CDR3 spans 11 residues. Deletions cut 8 bases from V and 5 bases from J, with 9 bases between. The chain's CDR3 is CASGEVETQYF. The CDR3 DNA reads TGTGCCAGCGGAGAGGTGGAGACCCAGTACTTC. The full variable domain, completed using reference TRBV2 and TRBJ2-5, is EPEVTQTPSHQVTQMGQEVILRCVPISNHLYFYWYRQILGQKVEFLVSFYNNEISEKSEIFDDQFSVERPDGSNFTLKIRSTKLEDSAMYFCASGEVETQYFGPGTRLLVL.

The chain carries TRBV2 and TRBJ2-5; 8 bases line up with TRBD1. Looked up from germline, CDR1 is SNHLY and CDR2 is FYNNEI. Trimming at V came to 5 bases and at J to 5 bases, leaving 7 bases not matched to a gene. The CDR3 has 14 amino acids. The CDR3 DNA reads as TGTGCCAGCAGTACCAACAGGGGGGTTGAGACCCAGTACTTC. The encoded protein is CASSTNRGVETQYF.

J is TRBJ2-2 and V is TRBV10-3; D tentatively reads TRBD1 or TRBD2 (5 bases each). Germline assignment: CDR1 ENHRY and CDR2 SYGVKD. The CDR3 is 15 residues long. V shed 10 bases and J shed 4 bases, with 19 bases lying between them. The CDR3 nucleotides are TGTGCCACCCGTCAAGGCCTGGGGACCACCGGGGAGCTGTTTTTT. Protein product: CATRQGLGTTGELFF.

The chain links TRBV9 to TRBJ2-3; no reliable D call. Trimming took off 0 bases at V and 4 bases at J, with 12 bases between the two ends. The CDR3 loop spans 15 amino acids. Germline CDR1 SGDLS, CDR2 YYNGEE. The CDR3 sequence is CASSVGSIRADTQYF. The DNA for the CDR3 is TGTGCCAGCAGCGTAGGCTCCATTAGGGCAGATACGCAGTATTTT.

This clone was seen a handful of times. The chain is built from TRBV4-3 and TRBJ1-6, with D perhaps matching TRBD1 (6 bases). This CDR3 contains 16 residues. CDR1 is LGHNA, CDR2 YSLEER, per germline. V dropped 0 bases and J dropped 9 bases, with 15 bases sitting between them. The CDR3 DNA reads TGCGCCAGCAGCCAAGAAGGATCGGGCAGGGGTTCACCCCTCCACTTT. Translation gives CASSQEGSGRGSPLHF.

CDR3 bases: TGCGCCAGCAGTCAATGTCCCGGGGGGCCCTTTAACTATGGCTACACCTTC. As protein: CASSQCPGGPFNYGYTF. The rearrangement joins TRBV23-1 to TRBJ1-2, with D perhaps matching TRBD1 (6 bases). TRBV23-1 qualifies as an ORF whose function is uncertain. Trimming left V 1 base short and J 1 base short, with 16 bases between. There are 17 residues in the CDR3.

This clone was counted only a few times. The CDR3 protein is CSVGGYSSNYGYTF. CDR3 nucleotide sequence: TGCAGCGTTGGGGGGTACAGTTCTAACTATGGCTACACCTTC. The chain uses TRBV29-1 and TRBJ1-2, with D possibly matching TRBD1 (5 bases). Germline CDR1 reads SQVTM; CDR2 reads ANQGSEA. Trimming removed 4 bases from V and 0 bases from J, with 12 bases in between. The CDR3 is made up of 14 amino acids.

This clone showed up just a few times. V is TRBV2 and J is TRBJ2-3; maybe TRBD2 (6 bases). The germline CDR1 and CDR2 sequences are SNHLY and FYNNEI. V was clipped by 6 bases and J by 1 base, with 14 bases between them. CDR3 length: 15 residues. The CDR3 loop is CASSLAWGGTDTQYF. CDR3 bases: TGTGCCAGCAGCCTTGCTTGGGGGGGCACAGATACGCAGTATTTT.